The rows below give T cell receptor beta chains drawn from one sample of a study of OX40 agonist ivuxolimab in advanced cancers. Some clones are missing from TCRdb's copy, which holds only in-frame ones; the method was immunoSEQ multiplex PCR. Found here are roughly 86,000 clones, 85% to 95% of them singletons; the top ten hold approximately 0.7%. Sequenced here: CD4+ or CD8+ T cells sorted from blood, sampled in a trial of the OX40 agonist ivuxolimab. These receptors were collected from an adult with an advanced solid tumor such as melanoma, head and neck, liver or kidney cancer. Both conserved end residues are part of each CDR3. The order of the fields is D gene, V gene, clone size, J gene, CDR3 length, CDR3 DNA, CDR3 protein. The D gene is left open where the match is weak. Rows may omit the clone size; those that give it use once, few, many or a size class.

d_call: NA; v_call: TRBV9; clone_size: few; j_call: TRBJ2-1; cdr3_length: 14; cdr3_nt: TGTGCCAGCAGCCTAGGTGGTACCTACAATGAGCAGTTCTTC; cdr3_aa: CASSLGGTYNEQFF
d_call: TRBD1; v_call: TRBV28; clone_size: NA; j_call: TRBJ1-4; cdr3_length: 14; cdr3_nt: TGTGCCAGCAGTTTCCGACAGGGGCGTGAAAAACTGTTTTTT; cdr3_aa: CASSFRQGREKLFF
d_call: NA; v_call: TRBV28; clone_size: NA; j_call: TRBJ1-4; cdr3_length: 15; cdr3_nt: TGTGCCAGCAGTAACCACGGATCAACTAATGAAAAACTGTTTTTT; cdr3_aa: CASSNHGSTNEKLFF
d_call: TRBD1; v_call: TRBV7-8; clone_size: few; j_call: TRBJ1-5; cdr3_length: 16; cdr3_nt: TGTGCCAGCAGCTTAGGGGCGACAGGGGGAAATCAGCCCCAGCATTTT; cdr3_aa: CASSLGATGGNQPQHF
d_call: TRBD1; v_call: TRBV7-2; clone_size: once; j_call: TRBJ2-1; cdr3_length: 15; cdr3_nt: TGTGCCAGCAGCTTTTCCGGGACAGTGAATAATGAGCAGTTCTTC; cdr3_aa: CASSFSGTVNNEQFF
d_call: TRBD1; v_call: TRBV10-3; clone_size: NA; j_call: TRBJ2-2; cdr3_length: 17; cdr3_nt: TGTGCCACCGCTCTAACCGGGACAGGGGAGACCACCGGGGAGCTGTTTTTT; cdr3_aa: CATALTGTGETTGELFF
d_call: TRBD1; v_call: TRBV15; clone_size: NA; j_call: TRBJ1-1; cdr3_length: 16; cdr3_nt: TGTGCCACCAGCAGAGGGGGAAGGGGGCAGTTGACTGAAGCTTTCTTT; cdr3_aa: CATSRGGRGQLTEAFF
d_call: NA; v_call: TRBV13; clone_size: NA; j_call: TRBJ2-1; cdr3_length: 12; cdr3_nt: TGTGCCAGCAGCCCGAGGTTTGGTGAGCAGTTCTTC; cdr3_aa: CASSPRFGEQFF
d_call: NA; v_call: TRBV19; clone_size: NA; j_call: TRBJ1-3; cdr3_length: 14; cdr3_nt: TGTGCCAGTAGTATTGGCTTCTCTGGAAACACCATATATTTT; cdr3_aa: CASSIGFSGNTIYF
d_call: NA; v_call: TRBV5-5; clone_size: NA; j_call: TRBJ1-5; cdr3_length: 17; cdr3_nt: TGTGCCAGCAGCTTGGTCCCCAGCCTCGTAAACAATCAGCCCCAGCATTTT; cdr3_aa: CASSLVPSLVNNQPQHF
d_call: TRBD1; v_call: TRBV9; clone_size: once; j_call: TRBJ2-2; cdr3_length: 15; cdr3_nt: TGTGCCAGCAGCGGAACCGGGACAGGGAGCGGGGAGCTGTTTTTT; cdr3_aa: CASSGTGTGSGELFF
d_call: NA; v_call: TRBV7-7; clone_size: NA; j_call: TRBJ2-5; cdr3_length: 15; cdr3_nt: TGTGCTAGCAGCTTAGGGGGAGCCTCTAAGGAGACCCAGTACTTC; cdr3_aa: CASSLGGASKETQYF
d_call: TRBD1; v_call: TRBV28; clone_size: NA; j_call: TRBJ2-7; cdr3_length: 17; cdr3_nt: TGTGCCAGCAGTTACTCATTTGACAGGGGGCGGTCCTACGAGCAGTACTTC; cdr3_aa: CASSYSFDRGRSYEQYF
d_call: NA; v_call: TRBV19; clone_size: NA; j_call: TRBJ2-2; cdr3_length: 14; cdr3_nt: TGTGCCATCAGAAGAGGGAAGAACACCGGGGAGCTGTTTTTT; cdr3_aa: CAIRRGKNTGELFF
d_call: NA; v_call: TRBV15; clone_size: NA; j_call: TRBJ2-2; cdr3_length: 12; cdr3_nt: TGTGCCACCAGCAGAGCCGTCGGGGAGCTGTTTTTT; cdr3_aa: CATSRAVGELFF